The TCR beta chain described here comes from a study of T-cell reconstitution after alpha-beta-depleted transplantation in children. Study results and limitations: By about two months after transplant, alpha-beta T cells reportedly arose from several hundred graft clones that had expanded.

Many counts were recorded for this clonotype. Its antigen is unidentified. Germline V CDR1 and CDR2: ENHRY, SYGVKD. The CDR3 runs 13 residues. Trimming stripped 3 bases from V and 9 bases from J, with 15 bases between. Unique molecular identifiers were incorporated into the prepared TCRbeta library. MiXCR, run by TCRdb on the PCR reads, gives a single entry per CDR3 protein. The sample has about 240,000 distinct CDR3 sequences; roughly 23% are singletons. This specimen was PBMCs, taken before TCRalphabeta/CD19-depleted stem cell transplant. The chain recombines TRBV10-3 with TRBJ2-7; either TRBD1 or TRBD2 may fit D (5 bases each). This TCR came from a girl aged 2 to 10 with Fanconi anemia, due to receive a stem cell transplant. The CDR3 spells CAISERLERGQYF. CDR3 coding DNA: TGTGCCATCAGTGAAAGGCTTGAGAGGGGGCAGTACTTC.